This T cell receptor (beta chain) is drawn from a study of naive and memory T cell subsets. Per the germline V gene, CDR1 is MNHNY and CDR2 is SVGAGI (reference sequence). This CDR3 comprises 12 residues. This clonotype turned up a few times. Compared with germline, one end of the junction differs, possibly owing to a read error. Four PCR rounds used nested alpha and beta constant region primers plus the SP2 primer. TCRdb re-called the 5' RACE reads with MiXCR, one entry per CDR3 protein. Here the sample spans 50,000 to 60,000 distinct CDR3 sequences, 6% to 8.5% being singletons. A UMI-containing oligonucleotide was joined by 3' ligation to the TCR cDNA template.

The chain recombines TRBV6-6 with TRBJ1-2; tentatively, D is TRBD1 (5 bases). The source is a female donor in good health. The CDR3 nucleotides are TGTGCCAGCCAGGGAGGGACCTATGGCGACACCTTC. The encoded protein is CASQGGTYGDTF.